Sequencing of this T cell receptor beta chain was carried out in a study of blood T cells in healthy people across ages. V lost 7 bases, J lost 0 bases, and 22 bases lay in between. This CDR3 comprises 18 residues. Turning to this clonotype: The target antigen is unknown.

Combining a sample-barcoded 5' primer with a J-beta primer mix, a second PCR ran for about 7 to 11 cycles. TCRdb recomputed calls from the 5' RACE reads with MiXCR, one row per CDR3 protein. The sample lists about 810,000 distinct CDR3 sequences; about 37% were seen once. Regarding the study as a whole: Versus aged donors, long-lived donors had higher diversity and more naive CD4+ cells. Leaving the PBMCs unsorted stopped any conclusive comparison of naive versus antigen-experienced cells.

Sequencing was carried out using blood. This receptor was identified in a man in his late teens or twenties in good health. The V gene is TRBV12-3 or TRBV12-4, the J gene TRBJ1-5; D is possibly TRBD1 (5 bases). The CDR3 nucleotides read TGTGCCAGCAACGGGGGGAACGGGATCTTCTATAGCAATCAGCCCCAGCATTTT. This sequence encodes CASNGGNGIFYSNQPQHF.